This T cell receptor beta chain was sequenced during a study of shared clonotypes between healthy human individuals. Study-level points and caveats: Sampling involved blood alone; tissue repertoires likely differ.

The data were produced by immunoSEQ multiplex PCR, yet TCRdb's version contains in-frame clones alone and is incomplete. The sample lists under 600,000 clones, 95% to 98% occurring once. Trimming left V 2 bases short and J 4 bases short, with 11 bases between. The CDR3 sequence is 14 residues long. The germline CDR1 and CDR2 sequences are KGHSH and LQKENI. Naive CD8 cells lacked CD45RO, underwent positive selection for CCR7 and left out terminally differentiated effector memory CD45RA+ cells. As concerns this clone: Its antigen remains unidentified.

The sample was naive CD8+ T cells sorted from blood. The receptor was derived from a man younger than 40 in good health. The J gene is TRBJ1-1, the V gene TRBV18; weak D call: TRBD1 (5 bases). CDR3 bases: TGTGCCAGCTCACCAGGGTTTAGGGGCACTGAAGCTTTCTTT. Protein: CASSPGFRGTEAFF.